A selection of T cell receptor beta chains follows, all from one sample in a study of T cells after yellow fever vaccination. TCRdb passed the 5' RACE reads through MiXCR, listing each CDR3 protein once. The table includes some 550,000 distinct CDR3 sequences, around 21% detected once. The source material was PBMCs, sampled 15 days after the yellow fever booster vaccination. The source of these receptors is a man aged 25 to 40 who received the YFV17D yellow fever vaccine. Each CDR3 is given with its conserved first and last residue. D genes are given only for firm matches. Expanded clones get a size class; other rows say once, few or many, or leave the size out.

j_gene | d_gene | abundance | v_gene | CDR3aa | CDR3nt
TRBJ2-6 | - | few | TRBV20-1 | CSAETGFGANVLTF | TGCAGTGCTGAAACAGGGTTCGGGGCCAACGTCCTGACTTTC
TRBJ1-2 | - | - | TRBV28 | CASSFQYGYTF | TGTGCCAGCAGTTTTCAGTATGGCTACACCTTC
TRBJ2-5 | - | many | TRBV12-3/TRBV12-4 | CASSPGSETQYF | TGTGCCAGCAGCCCCGGATCCGAGACCCAGTACTTC
TRBJ2-1 | TRBD2 | few | TRBV7-3 | CASSLQTSGRTQYNEQFF | TGTGCCAGCAGCTTACAAACTAGCGGGAGGACCCAATACAATGAGCAGTTCTTC
TRBJ2-3 | - | few | TRBV4-3 | CASSQTVSLADTQYF | TGCGCCAGCAGCCAAACCGTTTCCTTGGCAGATACGCAGTATTTT
TRBJ2-7 | TRBD2 | few | TRBV11-2 | CASSLFLDSGRGLYEQYF | TGTGCCAGCAGCTTATTTCTTGATAGCGGGAGAGGATTATACGAGCAGTACTTC
TRBJ2-1 | - | - | TRBV29-1 | CSVGTNSYNEQFF | TGCAGCGTTGGGACTAACTCCTACAATGAGCAGTTCTTC
TRBJ2-3 | - | few | TRBV7-2 | CASSTDLGTDTQYF | TGTGCCAGCAGCACAGACTTAGGCACAGATACGCAGTATTTT
TRBJ2-5 | - | few | TRBV21-1 | CASKSVDSPEGQETQYF | TGTGCCAGCAAATCAGTGGACAGCCCAGAGGGGCAAGAGACCCAGTACTTC
TRBJ1-2 | - | few | TRBV10-2 | CASSNQGSYGYTF | TGCGCCAGCAGTAACCAGGGGAGCTATGGCTACACCTTC
TRBJ2-1 | TRBD2 | few | TRBV11-1 | CASSRTGTNYNEQFF | TGTGCCAGCAGCAGAACCGGGACTAACTACAATGAGCAGTTCTTC